This T cell receptor (beta chain) was profiled in a study of CXCR3-negative and CXCR3-positive naive CD8 T cells. At the level of the study: With about 1.5 +/- 0.3 million reads per library, the TRB reads numbered around 150 million in total.

Study-level points and caveats: CXCR3-positive naive cells carried more hydrophobic TRB CDR3s than CXCR3-negative naive cells did.

The CDR3 runs 14 residues. Per the germline V gene, CDR1 is ENHRY and CDR2 is SYGVKD. Libraries of TRB cDNA were made by 5' RACE and carried UMIs. One entry per CDR3 protein, without DNA, is what TCRdb gives after re-calling the 5' RACE reads. This sample's table reports roughly 80,000 distinct CDR3 sequences. Naive CD8+ T cells were CD45RO-CCR7+CD27+CD95-. Concerning this clonotype: Its specificity is unknown.

This receptor was taken from a human donor in good health. Some clones in this sample may be carry-over from other donors' samples. The chain employs TRBV10-3 and TRBJ2-5; TCRdb indicates TRBD1, and absent DNA this call remains unverified. Sequences were obtained from naive CXCR3+ CD8+ T cells from blood. Stated subset: CD45RO-CCR7+CD27+CD95- naive CD8+ T cells expressing CXCR3 (TNR3+). The CDR3 region is CASAPGTGWETQYF.